Presented here are 5 T cell receptor beta chains from one specimen sequenced in a study of T cells in Graves' hyperthyroidism and ophthalmopathy. The source material, RNA transcripts, was used to amplify TCR beta CDR3 regions. A first-round RT-PCR of the TCR CDR3 used the HTBI primer set. TCRdb passed the multiplex PCR reads through MiXCR, listing each CDR3 protein once. The profile shows some 180,000 distinct CDR3 sequences, approximately 17% of them singletons. The sequencing input was blood. These receptors came from a woman between 50 and 59 years old with Graves' hyperthyroidism.

This clonotype has at least ten counts. This chain uses TRBV28 with TRBJ1-5, with TRBD1 matching 7 bases. V lost 2 bases to trimming and J lost 6 bases; unmatched junction nucleotides: 10. The CDR3 sequence is 16 residues long. Per the germline V gene, CDR1 is MDHEN and CDR2 is SYDVKM. CDR3 region: CASSLRTGLTGQPQHF. In nucleotides, the CDR3 is TGTGCCAGCAGTTTACGGACAGGCCTTACGGGTCAGCCCCAGCATTTT.

The table lists this clonotype with many counts. The chain combines TRBV29-1 with TRBJ1-5; D is possibly TRBD1 (5 bases). The length of the CDR3 is 13 residues. V lost 4 bases and J 3 bases, leaving 10 bases between the germline ends. CDR1 is SQVTM, CDR2 ANQGSEA, per germline. The CDR3 DNA reads TGCAGCGTTGGGGTAGGGGCCAATCAGCCCCAGCATTTT. This sequence encodes CSVGVGANQPQHF. The whole variable domain, filled in from reference TRBV29-1 and TRBJ1-5, reads SAVISQKPSRDICQRGTSLTIQCQVDSQVTMMFWYRQQPGQSLTLIATANQGSEATYESGFVIDKFPISRPNLTFSTLTVSNMSPEDSSIYLCSVGVGANQPQHFGDGTRLSIL.

This clonotype was detected many times. The chain links TRBV7-9 to TRBJ2-7; weak D call: TRBD1 (6 bases). Per the germline V gene, CDR1 is SEHNR and CDR2 is FQNEAQ (reference sequence). Trimming stripped 1 base from V and 5 bases from J, with 18 bases between. CDR3 length: 16 residues. The CDR3 sequence is CASSLDVGGAVHEQYF. The CDR3 bases are TGTGCCAGCAGCTTAGATGTTGGGGGCGCGGTCCACGAGCAGTACTTC.

The table lists this clonotype with many counts. The chain carries TRBV28 and TRBJ1-2, with TRBD1 matching 8 bases. The CDR3 is 15 residues long. After removal of 5 bases from V and 7 bases from J, the junction contained 12 bases not matched to a gene. Germline V CDR1 and CDR2: MDHEN, SYDVKM. CDR3 DNA: TGTGCCAGCAGTCTCGGGACAGGCGGCGGAAGTGGCTACACCTTC. This codes for CASSLGTGGGSGYTF.

This clonotype was counted many times. The genes are TRBV6-1 and TRBJ1-1; D might be TRBD1 (6 bases). The V and J ends lost 5 bases and 3 bases respectively, with 16 bases between them. This CDR3 is 15 amino acids long. CDR1 is MNHNS and CDR2 is SASEGT in the germline V gene. CDR3 sequence reads: CASSSMEGGYTEAFF. In nucleotides, the CDR3 is TGTGCCAGCAGTTCAATGGAGGGGGGTTACACTGAAGCTTTCTTT.